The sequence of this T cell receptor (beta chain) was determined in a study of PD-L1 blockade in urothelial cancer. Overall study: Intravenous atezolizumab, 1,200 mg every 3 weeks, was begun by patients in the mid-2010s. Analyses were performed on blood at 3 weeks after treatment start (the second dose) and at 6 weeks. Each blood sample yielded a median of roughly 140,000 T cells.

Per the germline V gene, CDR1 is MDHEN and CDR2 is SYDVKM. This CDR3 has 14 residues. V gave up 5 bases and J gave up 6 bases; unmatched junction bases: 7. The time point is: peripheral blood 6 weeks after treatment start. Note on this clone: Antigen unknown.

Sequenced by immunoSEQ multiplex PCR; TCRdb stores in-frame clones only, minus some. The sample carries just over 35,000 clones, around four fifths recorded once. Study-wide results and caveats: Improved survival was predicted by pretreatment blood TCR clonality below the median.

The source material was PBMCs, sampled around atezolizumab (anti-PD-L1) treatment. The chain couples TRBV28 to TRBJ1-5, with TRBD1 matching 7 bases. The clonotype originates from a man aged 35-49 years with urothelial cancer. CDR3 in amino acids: CASSGRQGGQPQHF. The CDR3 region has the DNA TGTGCCAGCAGTGGGCGACAGGGCGGTCAGCCCCAGCATTTT.